The rows below give T cell receptor beta chains drawn from one sample of a study of blood T cell repertoires in COVID-19. TCRdb keeps only in-frame clones here, not all; method: immunoSEQ multiplex PCR. Counted here are about 43,000 clones, around 86% occurring once; the ten biggest clones make up roughly 45%. Sequencing was carried out using peripheral blood. These TCRs come from a woman aged 80 or over with acute or convalescent COVID-19. Both conserved end residues are part of each CDR3. Each record gives: V gene, J gene, D gene, clone size, CDR3 protein, CDR3 DNA. The D gene is left open where the match is weak. Rows may omit the clone size; those that give it use once, few, many or a size class.

>TRBV14|TRBJ1-2|NA|NA
CASSQTEYGYTF
TGTGCCAGCAGCCAAACAGAGTATGGCTACACCTTC
>TRBV7-2|TRBJ2-5|NA|few
CASSWGGGQETQYF
TGTGCCAGCAGCTGGGGGGGCGGGCAAGAGACCCAGTACTTC
>TRBV7-2|TRBJ1-5|NA|NA
CASSLQANQPQHF
TGTGCCAGCAGCTTACAGGCTAATCAGCCCCAGCATTTT
>TRBV11-2|TRBJ2-1|NA|NA
CASSRDGLGGEQFF
TGTGCCAGCAGCCGTGACGGGCTCGGAGGTGAGCAGTTCTTC
>TRBV7-9|TRBJ2-7|TRBD1|NA
CASSPGGQGSHEQYF
TGTGCCAGCAGCCCCGGGGGACAGGGGTCCCACGAGCAGTACTTC
>TRBV15|TRBJ1-4|NA|NA
CATSRGPPETANEKLFF
TGTGCCACCAGCAGAGGCCCCCCCGAGACAGCAAATGAAAAACTGTTTTTT
>TRBV6-7|TRBJ1-3|NA|NA
CASSPLRAPSGNTIYF
TGTGCCAGCAGTCCTCTGAGGGCACCCTCCGGAAACACCATATATTTT
>TRBV4-1|TRBJ1-1|TRBD1|NA
CASSQGTGLPNTEAFF
TGCGCCAGCAGCCAAGGGACAGGCCTCCCGAACACTGAAGCTTTCTTT
>TRBV6-5|TRBJ2-5|NA|NA
CASHGGGAQETQYF
TGTGCCAGTCATGGTGGAGGCGCCCAAGAGACCCAGTACTTC
>TRBV6-1|TRBJ1-5|NA|NA
CASSEAPGVQPQHF
TGTGCCAGCAGTGAAGCGCCGGGGGTACAGCCCCAGCATTTT
>TRBV27|TRBJ1-6|TRBD1|once
CASSPRGDSPLHF
TGTGCCAGCAGTCCCAGGGGGGATTCACCCCTCCACTTT
>TRBV19|TRBJ2-1|NA|NA
CASSTTRGGDEQFF
TGTGCCAGTAGTACCACAAGGGGGGGCGATGAGCAGTTCTTC
>TRBV30|TRBJ2-7|NA|NA
CAWSVPPGLTYYEQYF
TGTGCCTGGAGTGTCCCCCCGGGACTCACCTACTACGAGCAGTACTTC
>TRBV15|TRBJ1-4|TRBD1|once
CATSYDRVANEKLFF
TGTGCCACCAGCTACGACAGGGTGGCTAATGAAAAACTGTTTTTT
>TRBV4-3|TRBJ2-1|TRBD2|few
CASSQDSVAGGYNEQFF
TGCGCCAGCAGCCAAGATTCGGTAGCGGGGGGATACAATGAGCAGTTCTTC
>TRBV7-9|TRBJ2-7|NA|once
CASSGNRGGGEQYF
TGTGCCAGCAGCGGGAACAGGGGAGGTGGCGAGCAGTACTTC
>TRBV5-6|TRBJ1-4|NA|NA
CASSRRAGEKLFF
TGTGCCAGCAGCAGGAGGGCCGGTGAAAAACTGTTTTTT
>TRBV5-5|TRBJ1-2|NA|NA
CASSLGTPSWDGYTF
TGTGCCAGCAGCTTGGGGACACCCTCTTGGGATGGCTACACCTTC
>TRBV19|TRBJ1-5|TRBD1|few
CASMPGTGQNQPQHF
TGTGCCAGTATGCCCGGGACAGGCCAGAATCAGCCCCAGCATTTT
>TRBV9|TRBJ1-2|NA|NA
CASSVNGNYGYTF
TGTGCCAGCAGCGTCAACGGTAACTATGGCTACACCTTC
>TRBV6-5|TRBJ1-2|NA|NA
CASSPRWEGGGYTF
TGTGCCAGCAGTCCACGGTGGGAGGGCGGTGGCTACACCTTC
>TRBV10-1|TRBJ1-1|NA|NA
CASRDSLNTEAFF
TGCGCCAGCAGGGACAGTTTGAACACTGAAGCTTTCTTT
>TRBV3-1/TRBV3-2|TRBJ2-5|TRBD2|NA
CASSHSGTKETQYF
TGTGCCAGCAGCCACTCGGGGACTAAAGAGACCCAGTACTTC
>TRBV29-1|TRBJ2-2|NA|once
CSVGGGSGRELFF
TGCAGCGTTGGAGGGGGCAGCGGGAGAGAGCTGTTTTTT
>TRBV27|TRBJ2-3|TRBD1|NA
CASSLTGTGFYSTDTQYF
TGTGCCAGCAGTTTAACCGGGACAGGGTTCTATAGCACAGATACGCAGTATTTT
>TRBV18|TRBJ1-1|NA|NA
CASGLGGSMNTEAFF
TGTGCCAGCGGTCTCGGGGGGAGCATGAACACTGAAGCTTTCTTT
>TRBV3-1/TRBV3-2|TRBJ2-7|TRBD2|once
CASSGGTSGLSYEQYF
TGTGCCAGCAGCGGAGGGACTAGCGGACTCTCCTACGAGCAGTACTTC
>TRBV5-1|TRBJ1-2|NA|once
CASRLGTQAGGYTF
TGCGCCAGCAGGTTGGGGACGCAAGCAGGGGGCTACACCTTC
>TRBV7-9|TRBJ2-7|NA|NA
CASSHGGLGEQYF
TGTGCCAGCAGCCACGGAGGGTTGGGCGAGCAGTACTTC
>TRBV28|TRBJ1-5|NA|NA
CASSTPGLGGGQPQHF
TGTGCCAGCAGTACCCCGGGCTTAGGGGGGGGTCAGCCCCAGCATTTT
>TRBV27|TRBJ1-6|TRBD1|NA
CASSLRIGQGGDSPLHF
TGTGCCAGCAGTTTAAGGATAGGACAGGGAGGCGATTCACCCCTCCACTTT
>TRBV7-2|TRBJ2-5|TRBD2|NA
CASSYTSGGARRKETQYF
TGTGCCAGCAGCTATACTAGCGGGGGGGCTAGGAGAAAAGAGACCCAGTACTTC
>TRBV29-1|TRBJ2-5|NA|NA
CSVAAGAGETQYF
TGCAGCGTTGCGGCGGGGGCAGGGGAGACCCAGTACTTC
>TRBV12-3/TRBV12-4|TRBJ2-7|NA|NA
CASSAGGLYEQYF
TGTGCCAGCAGTGCCGGGGGGCTCTACGAGCAGTACTTC
>TRBV7-3|TRBJ2-5|TRBD1|NA
CASSFTGEETQYF
TGTGCCAGCAGCTTCACAGGGGAGGAGACCCAGTACTTC
>TRBV3-1/TRBV3-2|TRBJ1-1|NA|once
CASSTVEGRAFF
TGTGCCAGCAGCACCGTTGAGGGCAGAGCTTTCTTT
>TRBV30|TRBJ1-2|TRBD1|NA
CAWRPEQGAGGYTF
TGTGCCTGGAGACCTGAACAGGGGGCAGGTGGCTACACCTTC
>TRBV28|TRBJ2-7|NA|NA
CASSPGVLQLSYEQYF
TGTGCCAGCAGTCCAGGCGTTCTTCAACTCTCCTACGAGCAGTACTTC
>TRBV3-1/TRBV3-2|TRBJ1-5|NA|NA
CASSPGVGPQHF
TGTGCCAGCAGCCCCGGGGTGGGACCCCAGCATTTT
>TRBV11-2|TRBJ2-1|TRBD1|NA
CASSLDRVGHEQFF
TGTGCCAGCAGCCTGGACAGGGTAGGCCATGAGCAGTTCTTC
>TRBV19|TRBJ2-5|NA|once
CASSISLAETQYF
TGTGCCAGTAGTATCAGTCTAGCCGAGACCCAGTACTTC
>TRBV7-8|TRBJ1-5|NA|few
CASSSMAHQPQHF
TGTGCCAGCAGCTCAATGGCTCATCAGCCCCAGCATTTT
>TRBV29-1|TRBJ1-2|TRBD1|NA
CSAGQNYGYTF
TGCAGCGCGGGACAGAACTATGGCTACACCTTC
>TRBV18|TRBJ1-5|NA|NA
CASSESGEQPQHF
TGTGCCAGCTCGGAATCGGGGGAACAGCCCCAGCATTTT
>TRBV11-2|TRBJ1-1|NA|NA
CASSFSEDTEAFF
TGTGCCAGCAGCTTCTCGGAGGACACTGAAGCTTTCTTT
>TRBV4-1|TRBJ1-4|TRBD1|NA
CASSRGTVATNEKLFF
TGCGCCAGCAGCCGAGGGACAGTTGCAACTAATGAAAAACTGTTTTTT
>TRBV18|TRBJ2-1|TRBD2|NA
CASSPRGGASYNEQFF
TGTGCCAGCTCCCCCCGGGGGGGGGCCAGCTACAATGAGCAGTTCTTC
>TRBV9|TRBJ1-1|NA|NA
CASSIFDMNTEAFF
TGTGCCAGCAGCATTTTCGACATGAACACTGAAGCTTTCTTT
>TRBV12-5|TRBJ1-2|NA|NA
CASGLAGNRVQGYTF
TGTGCTAGTGGTTTGGCGGGAAACAGGGTCCAGGGCTACACCTTC
>TRBV24-1|TRBJ1-2|TRBD1|NA
CATSDRTGVGYTF
TGTGCCACCAGTGACCGGACAGGGGTGGGCTACACCTTC
>TRBV7-2|TRBJ1-2|TRBD1|NA
CASSLGQRYGYTF
TGTGCCAGCAGCTTGGGACAGCGCTATGGCTACACCTTC
>TRBV7-9|TRBJ1-6|NA|NA
CASSLGGGAHSPLHF
TGTGCCAGCAGCTTAGGGGGAGGGGCCCATTCACCCCTCCACTTT
>TRBV5-1|TRBJ2-1|NA|NA
CASSPGQEPNEQFF
TGCGCCAGCAGCCCTGGACAAGAGCCTAATGAGCAGTTCTTC
>TRBV7-2|TRBJ1-2|TRBD1|NA
CASSLEDRVNYGYTF
TGTGCCAGCAGCTTAGAGGACAGGGTAAACTATGGCTACACCTTC